Below are 13 T cell receptor beta chains sequenced from a single sample in a study of blood T cell repertoires in COVID-19. This table comes from immunoSEQ multiplex PCR, and its TCRdb copy is limited to in-frame clones, with some not included. The table shows 130,000 or so clones, with over 75% occurring only once. The sequenced material came from peripheral blood. These TCRs come from a man aged 65 to 79 with active COVID-19.

The gene calls are TRBV18 and TRBJ1-1; D is uncertain. The CDR3 extends over 13 amino acids. Deletions cut 6 bases from V and 5 bases from J, with 13 bases between. Germline CDR1 is KGHSH and CDR2 is LQKENI. The CDR3 nucleotides read TGTGCCAGCTCCCTGGGTGCGGGAACTGAAGCTTTCTTT. This codes for CASSLGAGTEAFF.

This chain uses TRBV18 with TRBJ2-1; D may be TRBD1 (5 bases). Germline V gene lookup returns CDR1 KGHSH and CDR2 LQKENI. Trimming pared 3 bases from V and 2 bases from J, leaving 14 bases between. The CDR3 is 16 amino acids. For the CDR3, the DNA is TGTGCCAGCTCACCCGCCCAGGGTAGGCCCTACAATGAGCAGTTCTTC. Its protein product is CASSPAQGRPYNEQFF.

V and J are TRBV24-1 and TRBJ2-2; 9 nucleotides agree with TRBD2. The CDR3 extends over 18 amino acids. Per the germline V gene, CDR1 is KGHDR and CDR2 is SFDVKD. With 3 bases clipped from V and 6 bases from J, the junction kept 13 bases outside the gene matches. The CDR3 loop reads CATSDGGSGGGNAGELFF. In nucleotides, the CDR3 is TGTGCCACCAGTGATGGCGGTAGCGGGGGAGGTAACGCCGGGGAGCTGTTTTTT.

The chain uses TRBV28 and TRBJ2-1; 10 bases line up with TRBD2. The CDR3 extends over 15 amino acids. Germline trimming cut 5 bases from V and 5 bases from J; bases unmatched to any gene: 6. Germline-derived CDR1 and CDR2 are MDHEN and SYDVKM. CDR3 coding DNA: TGTGCCAGCAGTCCTCGGACTAGCGGAAACAATGAGCAGTTCTTC. Its protein is CASSPRTSGNNEQFF.

The chain employs TRBV19 and TRBJ1-1; no clear D. The CDR3 has 13 residues. V was trimmed by 6 bases and J by 0 bases, leaving 8 bases between them. The germline V gene has CDR1 LNHDA and CDR2 SQIVND (reference sequence). For the CDR3, the DNA is TGTGCCAGTAGCCCGACTGTGAACACTGAAGCTTTCTTT. Translating gives CASSPTVNTEAFF.

The genes are TRBV18 and TRBJ2-7, with D perhaps TRBD1 (6 bases). The ends were cut back, 6 bases at V and 6 bases at J, with 15 bases in the middle. CDR3 size: 13 residues. Per germline, CDR1 KGHSH and CDR2 LQKENI. The CDR3, as DNA: TGTGCCAGCTCCCAAATTCCAGGGGCCGAGCAGTACTTC. This gives the protein CASSQIPGAEQYF.

The chain couples TRBV5-5 to TRBJ1-3, with D maybe TRBD1 (6 bases). Per the germline V gene, CDR1 is SGHKS and CDR2 is YYEKEE (reference sequence). The CDR3 covers 15 residues. V was clipped by 4 bases and J by 4 bases, with 15 bases between them. CDR3: CASSRQGREGNTIYF. CDR3 bases: TGTGCCAGCAGCCGCCAGGGGCGAGAGGGAAACACCATATATTTT.

The V and J genes are TRBV5-1 and TRBJ1-4; D is possibly TRBD1 (6 bases). CDR1 is SGHRS and CDR2 is YFSETQ in the germline V gene. V was trimmed by 0 bases and J by 4 bases, leaving 28 bases between them. This CDR3 is 21 amino acids long. CDR3 sequence reads: CASSLVLGAKAGLLDNEKLFF. The CDR3 nucleotides read TGCGCCAGCAGCTTGGTCCTGGGGGCGAAGGCAGGACTGTTAGATAATGAAAAACTGTTTTTT.

V is TRBV6-2 or TRBV6-3 and J is TRBJ2-7; 9 bases agree with TRBD2. CDR1 and CDR2 from the germline V gene are MNHEY and SVGEGT. J was trimmed by 0 bases and V by 5 bases; bases with no gene match: 5. The CDR3 runs to 15 residues. CDR3: CASSQGLANSYEQYF. The DNA of the CDR3 is TGTGCCAGCAGTCAAGGACTAGCGAACTCCTACGAGCAGTACTTC.

This chain links TRBV19 with TRBJ2-1, with D possibly being TRBD2 (6 bases). Germline V lookup: CDR1 LNHDA, CDR2 SQIVND (reference sequence). The CDR3 totals 14 residues. V was cut by 1 base and J by 8 bases, with 12 bases left in between. The chain's CDR3 is CASSIVPGDDEQFF. CDR3 in DNA: TGTGCCAGTAGTATAGTACCGGGAGACGATGAGCAGTTCTTC.

V and J are TRBV7-8 and TRBJ1-3, with D uncertain. Per the germline V gene, CDR1 is SGHVS and CDR2 is FQNEAQ. This CDR3 region has 14 residues. Trimming shortened V by 0 bases and J by 2 bases, and 5 bases separated the two germline ends. The CDR3 DNA is TGTGCCAGCAGCTTAGCCGGGACTGGAAACACCATATATTTT. It codes for CASSLAGTGNTIYF.

V usage is TRBV7-6 and J usage is TRBJ2-7; D perhaps matches TRBD2 (5 bases). The CDR3 spans 17 residues. V dropped 1 base and J dropped 4 bases, with 20 bases sitting between them. The V gene's germline CDR1 is SGHVS and CDR2 FNYEAQ. This CDR3 reads CASSLVPAVTGTYEQYF. CDR3 nucleotide sequence: TGTGCCAGCAGCTTAGTCCCAGCGGTAACGGGCACGTACGAGCAGTACTTC.

The chain recombines TRBV5-1 with TRBJ2-3, with 10 bases lining up with TRBD2. Germline CDR1 SGHRS, CDR2 YFSETQ. The CDR3 has 16 amino acids. J lost 0 bases, V lost 0 bases, and 1 base had no gene match. The CDR3 is CASSLVTSGSTDTQYF. For the CDR3, the DNA is TGCGCCAGCAGCTTGGTGACTAGCGGGAGCACAGATACGCAGTATTTT.